This T cell receptor (beta chain) was captured by sequencing in a study of blood T cell repertoires in COVID-19. About the research overall: COVID-19 samples from acute and convalescent phases originated in the United States, Italy and Spain. Nucleic acid was either cDNA or gDNA, and it came from T cells, B-cell-depleted T cells, or PBMCs.

Authors' analysis steps: Counts of nucleated cells, estimated from reference gene primer amplification, were obtained. Sequenced by immunoSEQ multiplex PCR; TCRdb stores in-frame clones only, minus some. Clonal size and the V and J genes are those of that table, whereas D and trimming came from the DNA. The table records some 260,000 clones, around 85% of them present only once. Germline V gives CDR1 LGHNA, CDR2 YNFKEQ. CDR3 length: 18 amino acids. V was clipped by 3 bases and J by 6 bases; unmatched bases: 16. The chain employs TRBV4-2 and TRBJ2-1; TRBD2 aligns across 8 bases. This receptor was identified in a man older than 75 with acute or convalescent COVID-19. Sequencing was done on a sample of peripheral blood. This CDR3 reads CASSQARGGGRKGNEQFF. The CDR3 bases are TGTGCCAGCAGCCAGGCCCGCGGAGGCGGGAGGAAGGGCAATGAGCAGTTCTTC.